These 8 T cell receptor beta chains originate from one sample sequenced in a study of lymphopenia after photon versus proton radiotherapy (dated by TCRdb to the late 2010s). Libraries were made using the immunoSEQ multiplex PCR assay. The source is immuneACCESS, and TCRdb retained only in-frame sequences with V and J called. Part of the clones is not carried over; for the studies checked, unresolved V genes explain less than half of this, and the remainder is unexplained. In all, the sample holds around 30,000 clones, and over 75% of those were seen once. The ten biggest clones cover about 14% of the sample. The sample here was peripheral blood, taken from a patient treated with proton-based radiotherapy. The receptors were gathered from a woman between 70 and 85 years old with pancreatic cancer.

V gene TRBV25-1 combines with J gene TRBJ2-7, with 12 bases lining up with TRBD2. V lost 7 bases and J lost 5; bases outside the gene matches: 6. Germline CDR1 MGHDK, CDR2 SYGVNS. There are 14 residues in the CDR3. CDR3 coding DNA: TGTGCCAGCACCGGACTAGCGGGATCTCACGAGCAGTACTTC. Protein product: CASTGLAGSHEQYF.

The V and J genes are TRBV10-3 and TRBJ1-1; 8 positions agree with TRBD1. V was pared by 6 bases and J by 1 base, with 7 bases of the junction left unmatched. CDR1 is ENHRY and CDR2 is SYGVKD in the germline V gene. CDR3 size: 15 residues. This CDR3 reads CAIRGTGATNTEAFF. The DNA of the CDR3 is TGTGCCATCAGAGGGACAGGAGCAACGAACACTGAAGCTTTCTTT.

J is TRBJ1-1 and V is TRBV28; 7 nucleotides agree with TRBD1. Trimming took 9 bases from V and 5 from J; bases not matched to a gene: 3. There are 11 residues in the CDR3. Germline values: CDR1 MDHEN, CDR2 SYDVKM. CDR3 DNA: TGTGCCAGTTCCAGGGGGACTGAAGCTTTCTTT. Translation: CASSRGTEAFF. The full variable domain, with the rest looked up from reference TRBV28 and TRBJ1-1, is DVKVTQSSRYLVKRTGEKVFLECVQDMDHENMFWYRQDPGLGLRLIYFSYDVKMKEKGDIPEGYSVSREKKERFSLILESASTNQTSMYLCASSRGTEAFFGQGTRLTVV.

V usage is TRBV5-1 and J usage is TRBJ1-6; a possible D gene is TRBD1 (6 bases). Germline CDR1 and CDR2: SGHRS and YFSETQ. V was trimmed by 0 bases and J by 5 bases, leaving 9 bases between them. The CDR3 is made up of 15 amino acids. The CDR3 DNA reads TGCGCCAGCAGCTTGGGACAGGTTGATAATTCACCCCTCCACTTT. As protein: CASSLGQVDNSPLHF.

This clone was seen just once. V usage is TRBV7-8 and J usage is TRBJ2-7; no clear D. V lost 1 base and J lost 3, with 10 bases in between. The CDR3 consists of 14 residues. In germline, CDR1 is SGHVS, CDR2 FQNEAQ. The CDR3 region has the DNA TGTGCCAGCAGCTTAGGAGCAGCTTTCTACGAGCAGTACTTC. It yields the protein CASSLGAAFYEQYF.

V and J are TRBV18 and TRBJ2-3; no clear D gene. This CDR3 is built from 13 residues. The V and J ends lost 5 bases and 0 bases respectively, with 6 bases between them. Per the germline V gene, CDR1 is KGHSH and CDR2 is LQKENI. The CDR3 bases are TGTGCCAGCTCAGTCACTAGCACAGATACGCAGTATTTT. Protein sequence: CASSVTSTDTQYF.

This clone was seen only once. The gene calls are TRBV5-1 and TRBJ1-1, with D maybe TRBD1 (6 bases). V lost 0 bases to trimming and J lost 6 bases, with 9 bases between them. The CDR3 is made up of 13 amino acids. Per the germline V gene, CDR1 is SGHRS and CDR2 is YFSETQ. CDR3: CASSLGQVSEAFF. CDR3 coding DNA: TGCGCCAGCAGCTTGGGACAGGTTTCTGAAGCTTTCTTT.

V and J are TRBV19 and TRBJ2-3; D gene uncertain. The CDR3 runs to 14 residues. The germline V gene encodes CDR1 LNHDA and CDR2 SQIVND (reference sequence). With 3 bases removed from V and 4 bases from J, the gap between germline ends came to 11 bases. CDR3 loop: CASSIALMADTQYF. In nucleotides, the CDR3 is TGTGCCAGTAGTATCGCCTTGATGGCAGATACGCAGTATTTT.